Sequencing of this T cell receptor beta chain was carried out in a study of blood T cell repertoires in COVID-19. The overall study: Acute and convalescent COVID-19 specimens originated in the United States, Italy and Spain. T cells, B-cell-depleted T cells, or PBMCs supplied cDNA or gDNA.

Study processing details: By means of reference gene primer amplification, nucleated cell counts were estimated. Measured with immunoSEQ multiplex PCR; TCRdb has only the in-frame clones, and not every one. That table is the source of V, J and clone size, and D and trimming were worked out from the DNA. The sample shows 100,000 or so clones, approximately 80% of them seen only once. Material: peripheral blood. This receptor was taken from a man aged 65 to 79 with active or convalescent COVID-19.

Here the CDR3 reads CAWSVGNRDQPQHF. DNA of the CDR3: TGTGCCTGGAGTGTGGGTAACAGGGATCAGCCCCAGCATTTT. The chain is built from TRBV30 and TRBJ1-5; the D gene is possibly TRBD1 (6 bases). The CDR3 has 14 amino acids. V was clipped by 0 bases and J by 5 bases, with 11 bases between them. Germline values: CDR1 GTSNPN, CDR2 SVGIG (reference sequence).